The source of this TCR beta chain is a study of CD8 T cells in Susac syndrome. Study conclusions and caveats: The number of individuals included in the study's TCR sequencing and HLA analysis was acknowledged as relatively small.

Reverse transcription of roughly 0.5 to 1 ug RNA used random hexamers. It was immunoSEQ multiplex PCR that amplified TCR beta CDR3 across 54 Vbeta and 13 Jbeta. One entry per CDR3 protein, called by TCRdb with MiXCR from the immunoSEQ multiplex PCR reads. This table has fewer than 250,000 distinct CDR3 sequences, 85% to 95% appearing once. Of note for this clonotype: Its antigen is unidentified.

TEMRA cells were enriched by FACS, and CD4+ and CD8+ T cells were negatively isolated. This CDR3 contains 16 residues. The V end was cut by 1 base, the J end by 3 bases, with 15 bases between. This chain joins TRBV23-1 and TRBJ1-1; no firm D call. TRBV23-1 has ORF status, its function being uncertain. What was sequenced was CD4+ T cells from PBMCs. The source is a human donor in good health. Here the CDR3 reads CASSQFLREGHTEAFF. CDR3 bases: TGCGCCAGCAGTCAATTTCTTCGGGAAGGCCACACTGAAGCTTTCTTT.